This TCR beta chain appears in the sequencing data of a study of somatic mutations in cytotoxic T cells in rheumatoid arthritis. Findings of the study overall: Patients with rheumatoid arthritis did not differ significantly from age-matched healthy controls in CD8+ T-cell clonality.

Sequencing used immunoSEQ multiplex PCR; TCRdb keeps in-frame clones, though not all of them. The sample includes 2,500 to 3,500 clones, 90% to 95% of them seen just once. In regard to this clone: Its specificity is unknown.

The source is a woman between 18 and 29 years old with rheumatoid arthritis. The sequencing input was CD8+ T cells sorted from blood.

CDR3 amino acids: CSVEMRQGESEQFF. The DNA for the CDR3 is TGCAGCGTCGAAATGCGACAGGGGGAGTCTGAGCAGTTCTTC. The chain recombines TRBV29-1 with TRBJ2-1; 9 bases map to TRBD1. The CDR3 extends over 14 amino acids. The ends lost 6 bases at V and 9 bases at J; junction bases unmatched: 12. In germline, CDR1 is SQVTM, CDR2 ANQGSEA.